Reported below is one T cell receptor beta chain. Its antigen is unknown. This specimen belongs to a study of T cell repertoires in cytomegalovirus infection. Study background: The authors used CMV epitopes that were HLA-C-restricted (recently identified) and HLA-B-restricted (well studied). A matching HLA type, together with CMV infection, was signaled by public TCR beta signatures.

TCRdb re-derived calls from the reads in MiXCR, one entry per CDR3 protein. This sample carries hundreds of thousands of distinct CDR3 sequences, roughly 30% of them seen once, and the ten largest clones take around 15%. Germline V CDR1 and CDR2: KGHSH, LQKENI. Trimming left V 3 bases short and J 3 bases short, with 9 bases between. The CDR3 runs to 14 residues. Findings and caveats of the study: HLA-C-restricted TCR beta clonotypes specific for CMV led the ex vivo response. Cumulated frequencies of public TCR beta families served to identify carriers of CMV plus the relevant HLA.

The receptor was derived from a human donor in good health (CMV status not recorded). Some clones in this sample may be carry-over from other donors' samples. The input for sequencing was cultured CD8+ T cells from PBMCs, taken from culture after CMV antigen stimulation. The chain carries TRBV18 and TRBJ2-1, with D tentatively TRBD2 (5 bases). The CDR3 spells CASSPGLDYNEQFF. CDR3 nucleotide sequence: TGTGCCAGCTCACCCGGACTGGACTACAATGAGCAGTTCTTC.